The entry below gives a single T cell receptor (beta chain) sequence along with its context. What it binds is not known. At the time of active disease, bone marrow was collected from every patient. This sample is drawn from a study of read filtering for tumor transcriptome and immune sequencing. Study findings and constraints: The sorted CD138-negative fraction was a mixed bone marrow immune population, not purified T cells.

Per the germline V gene, CDR1 is MDHEN and CDR2 is SYDVKM. V was pared by 5 bases and J by 2 bases, with 13 bases between. The CDR3 has 14 amino acids. The library was built from 400 ng RNA with molecular barcoded adaptors for alpha/delta and beta/gamma chains. TCRdb processed the reads anew with MiXCR; each CDR3 protein has one entry. The sample includes about 93,000 distinct CDR3 sequences, roughly 21% of them seen just once. This sequence originates from a donor at least 40 years old with multiple myeloma. The V and J genes are TRBV28 and TRBJ2-7, with D unclear. Sample: a population of CD138-negative cells sorted from bone marrow. This chain's CDR3 is CASSQGGSPYEQYF. CDR3 DNA: TGTGCCAGCAGTCAAGGTGGGTCTCCCTACGAGCAGTACTTC.